A single TCR beta chain is shown here with its context. What it recognizes is unknown. This sample was taken from a study of T cell responses to AZD1222 COVID-19 vaccine. The assay was immunoSEQ multiplex PCR, and TCRdb's table has in-frame clones only and misses some. The profile shows around 78,000 clones, over 75% of them singletons. This CDR3 has 16 residues. V lost 5 bases and J 0 bases, leaving 17 bases between the germline ends. The germline V gene has CDR1 SGHVS and CDR2 FQNEAQ. Study conclusions and caveats: Per reports, nearly half of all spike-specific TCRs target regions that are unmutated in variants. Recipients of two AZD1222 doses showed rising Spike-specific TCR breadth and depth.

The receptor was derived from an adult who received the AZD1222 COVID-19 vaccine. The chain combines TRBV7-8 with TRBJ2-7; D is perhaps TRBD1 (6 bases). Specimen: peripheral blood, collected 28 days after the second AZD1222 dose. The DNA for the CDR3 is TGTGCCAGCAGCACAACCGGGACAAAGAGCTCCTACGAGCAGTACTTC. This codes for CASSTTGTKSSYEQYF.